The 13 T cell receptor beta chains presented below share a single source sample, sequenced in a study of cytomegalovirus exposure and HLA in healthy donors. Primers: 60 Vbeta forward and 13 Jbeta reverse. Assay used: immunoSEQ multiplex PCR; TCRdb lists only in-frame clones, some missing. This repertoire shows around 150,000 clones, over 60% found once; its top ten account for approximately 3%. Sequenced: PBMCs. Every receptor here comes from a woman aged 25 to 39 in good health and CMV-seronegative.

In DNA form, the CDR3 reads TGTGCCAGCAGCTTCCTAGCGGGAGACAATGAGCAGTTCTTC. It translates to CASSFLAGDNEQFF. The chain combines TRBV7-3 with TRBJ2-1; 10 bases map to TRBD2. V lost 3 bases, J lost 5 bases, and 1 base stayed unmatched. CDR1 SGHTA and CDR2 FQGTGA come from the germline V gene. There are 14 residues in the CDR3.

This clone was observed once. J is TRBJ1-3 and V is TRBV12-5; 8 bases fit TRBD1. Trimming took 1 base from V and 4 from J; bases not matched to a gene: 21. The CDR3 sequence is 21 residues long. Germline V gives CDR1 LGHNT, CDR2 FRNRAP. For the CDR3, the DNA is TGTGCTAGTGGTTTGGGACCCGGGACAGGAGTTCGCCCGGAGTTCGGAAACACCATATATTTT. It codes for CASGLGPGTGVRPEFGNTIYF. Using reference TRBV12-5 and TRBJ1-3 for the parts outside the CDR3, the full variable domain is DARVTQTPRHKVTEMGQEVTMRCQPILGHNTVFWYRQTMMQGLELLAYFRNRAPLDDSGMPKDRFSAEMPDATLATLKIQPSEPRDSAVYFCASGLGPGTGVRPEFGNTIYFGEGSWLTVV.

With regard to this clone: Other DNA sequences within the sample encode an identical CDR3. The chain carries TRBV28 and TRBJ1-1, with D uncertain. The CDR3 runs to 16 residues. Germline V gene lookup returns CDR1 MDHEN and CDR2 SYDVKM. Deletions cut 5 bases from V and 0 bases from J, with 16 bases between. CDR3 in DNA: TGTGCCAGCAGTCCGTCAGTTGGGCCGATGAACACTGAAGCTTTCTTT. Protein sequence: CASSPSVGPMNTEAFF.

The chain combines TRBV2 with TRBJ2-1, with TRBD2 identical over 8 bases. The CDR3 loop spans 12 amino acids. CDR1 and CDR2 from the germline V gene are SNHLY and FYNNEI. V lost 6 bases and J lost 9; bases outside the gene matches: 4. Written as DNA, the CDR3 is TGTGCCAGCAGGTGGACTAGCTCTGAGCAGTTCTTC. This codes for CASRWTSSEQFF. Based on the CDR3 plus reference TRBV2 and TRBJ2-1, the full variable domain is EPEVTQTPSHQVTQMGQEVILRCVPISNHLYFYWYRQILGQKVEFLVSFYNNEISEKSEIFDDQFSVERPDGSNFTLKIRSTKLEDSAMYFCASRWTSSEQFFGPGTRLTVL.

This chain joins TRBV28 and TRBJ2-1, with 7 bases identical to TRBD2. J gave up 2 bases and V 3 bases, and 7 bases lay outside the gene matches. Germline assignment: CDR1 MDHEN and CDR2 SYDVKM. The CDR3 runs to 16 residues. The CDR3 protein is CASSLRRGSPYNEQFF. CDR3 DNA: TGTGCCAGCAGTTTGAGGCGCGGGAGCCCCTACAATGAGCAGTTCTTC.

The chain has TRBV5-6 and TRBJ1-2; D is ambiguous. V lost 7 bases to trimming and J lost 3 bases, with 16 bases between them. The CDR3 runs 14 residues. Germline V CDR1 and CDR2: SGHDT, YYEEEE. As DNA, the CDR3 is TGTGCCAGCGGCCTGGGCTCCCCAGACTATGGCTACACCTTC. This sequence encodes CASGLGSPDYGYTF.

V gene TRBV11-2 combines with J gene TRBJ1-1, with D unresolved. Germline V gene sequence: CDR1 SGHAT, CDR2 FQNNGV. There are 15 residues in the CDR3. Between the trimmed V and J ends, which lost 2 bases and 0 bases, there was a span of 10 bases. CDR3 sequence (DNA): TGTGCCAGCAGCTTATTGTCTATGATGAACACTGAAGCTTTCTTT. It encodes CASSLLSMMNTEAFF.

The J gene is TRBJ2-3, the V gene TRBV4-2, with D possibly being TRBD2 (7 bases). The CDR3 length is 17 residues. V lost 4 bases and J lost 5, with 22 bases in between. CDR1 is LGHNA and CDR2 is YNFKEQ in the germline V gene. The CDR3 DNA follows: TGTGCCAGCAGCCTCCGTGGGGGCGGGGGAGCTGAAGATACGCAGTATTTT. This gives the protein CASSLRGGGGAEDTQYF.

The chain couples TRBV29-1 to TRBJ2-5, with 7 bases lining up with TRBD2. This CDR3 spans 12 amino acids. Germline values: CDR1 SQVTM, CDR2 ANQGSEA. The junction had 4 bases not matched to a gene; V was cut back by 7 bases and J by 2 bases. The CDR3 spells CSGGGMQETQYF. The DNA for the CDR3 is TGCAGCGGGGGGGGGATGCAAGAGACCCAGTACTTC.

This sequence joins TRBV7-3 and TRBJ2-6, with D unclear. The germline V gene encodes CDR1 SGHTA and CDR2 FQGTGA. Trimming shortened V by 5 bases and J by 1 base, and 3 bases separated the two germline ends. The CDR3 has 13 residues. The DNA for the CDR3 is TGTGCCAGCAGCACATCTGGGGCCAACGTCCTGACTTTC. Translation gives CASSTSGANVLTF.

This clone was seen once. The rearrangement uses TRBV19 and TRBJ1-6; 10 positions match TRBD1. With 5 bases clipped from V and 8 bases from J, the junction kept 9 bases outside the gene matches. Germline values: CDR1 LNHDA, CDR2 SQIVND (reference sequence). The CDR3 extends over 16 amino acids. The CDR3 DNA follows: TGTGCCAGTAGTTTGACCTCCGGGACAGGGGATTCACCCCTCCACTTT. Encoded protein: CASSLTSGTGDSPLHF.

The V and J genes are TRBV28 and TRBJ1-2, with 7 bases matching TRBD1. V lost 4 bases to trimming and J lost 5 bases; unmatched junction nucleotides: 16. Germline lookup yields CDR1 MDHEN and CDR2 SYDVKM. The CDR3 sequence is 17 residues long. The CDR3 coding sequence is TGTGCCAGCAGTTCTACTGGACAGGCGTTGGCTAGGTATGGCTACACCTTC. Translation gives CASSSTGQALARYGYTF.

V and J are TRBV6-8 and TRBJ2-7; D ambiguous. The V end lost 7 bases, the J end lost 2 bases, and 12 bases lay between the germline ends. Germline V gene data show CDR1 as MNHGY and CDR2 as SAAAGT. The length of the CDR3 is 13 residues. DNA for the CDR3: TGTGCCAGCATCAGCGTCTTTCCCTACGAGCAGTACTTC. It codes for CASISVFPYEQYF.